This T cell receptor (beta chain) stems from a study of T-cell memory formation after mild COVID-19. On the study more broadly: In these data, TCR clusters were largely donor specific.

This clonotype was recorded a few times. Its antigen is as yet unknown. Broader study findings: The study detected some responding clones in pre-infection memory, suggesting cross-reactive memory joined. Contracting CD4+ clones were located mainly in CM and EM, and CD8+ clones in EMRA. Among clones contracting day 15 to 85, CD4/CD8 was balanced, whereas later expanders leaned CD4+.

J lost 4 bases, V lost 5 bases, and 4 bases had no gene match. Germline lookup yields CDR1 SGHTA and CDR2 FQGTGA. CDR3 size: 14 residues. Using its own MiXCR run on the 5' RACE reads, TCRdb lists one record per CDR3 protein. Of about 410,000 distinct CDR3 sequences in the sample, roughly 18% are singletons; the top ten hold roughly a fifth. The chain links TRBV7-3 to TRBJ1-2, with TRBD1 matching over 10 bases. The sample consisted of PBMCs or a T cell subset sorted from them (not recorded which). The sequence was obtained from a young man who had mild COVID-19 (a few samples of this study predate the infection). Cell type and time point are not known. The DNA for the CDR3 is TGTGCCAGCAGCGCGGGACAGGGGACCTATGGCTACACCTTC. Translated: CASSAGQGTYGYTF. Looking up the rest from reference TRBV7-3 and TRBJ1-2 gives the full variable domain: GAGVSQTPSNKVTEKGKYVELRCDPISGHTALYWYRQSLGQGPEFLIYFQGTGAADDSGLPNDRFFAVRPEGSVSTLKIQRTERGDSAVYLCASSAGQGTYGYTFGSGTRLTVV.